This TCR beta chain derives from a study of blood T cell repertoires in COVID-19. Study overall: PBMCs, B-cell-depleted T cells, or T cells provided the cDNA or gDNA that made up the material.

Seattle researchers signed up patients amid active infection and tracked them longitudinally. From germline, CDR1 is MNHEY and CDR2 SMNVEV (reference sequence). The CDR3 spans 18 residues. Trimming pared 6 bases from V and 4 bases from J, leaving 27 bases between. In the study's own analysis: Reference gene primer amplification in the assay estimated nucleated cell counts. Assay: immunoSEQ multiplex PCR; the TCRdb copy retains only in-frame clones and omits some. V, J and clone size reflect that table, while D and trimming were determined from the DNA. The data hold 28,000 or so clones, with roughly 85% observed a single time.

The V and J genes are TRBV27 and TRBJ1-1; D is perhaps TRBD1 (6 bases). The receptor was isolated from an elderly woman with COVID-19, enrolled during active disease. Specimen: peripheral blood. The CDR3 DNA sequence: TGTGCCAGCAGACAATATTCCTCGCGGGGGGGCTTGGGCACTGAAGCTTTCTTT. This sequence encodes CASRQYSSRGGLGTEAFF.